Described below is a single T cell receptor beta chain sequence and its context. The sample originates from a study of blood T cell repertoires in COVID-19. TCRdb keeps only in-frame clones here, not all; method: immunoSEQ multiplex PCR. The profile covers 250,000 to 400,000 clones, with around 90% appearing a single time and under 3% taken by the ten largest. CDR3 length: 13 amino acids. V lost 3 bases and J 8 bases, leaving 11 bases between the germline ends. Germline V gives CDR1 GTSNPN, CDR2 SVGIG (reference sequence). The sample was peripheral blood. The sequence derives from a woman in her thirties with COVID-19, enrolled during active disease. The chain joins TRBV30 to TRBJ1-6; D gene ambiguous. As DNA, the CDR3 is TGTGCCTGGAGAGAACAGTCGGATTCACCCCTCCACTTT. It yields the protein CAWREQSDSPLHF.